Listed below are T cell receptor beta chains from one sample, sequenced in a study of control samples from healthy donors and cancer patients. Assay used: immunoSEQ multiplex PCR; TCRdb lists only in-frame clones, some missing. The sample holds roughly 170,000 clones, 91% seen once. Sample: blood. The receptor source for this set is a woman between 40 and 50 years old in good health. The CDR3 runs from the conserved cysteine through the conserved F or W. The order of the fields is clone size, V gene, J gene, D gene, CDR3 protein, CDR3 DNA. The D gene is left open where the match is weak. Expanded clones are given a class, and other clones once, few, many or no size at all.

.,TRBV10-3,TRBJ1-1,.,CAISEAGQNTEAFF,TGTGCCATCAGTGAAGCGGGACAGAACACTGAAGCTTTCTTT
.,TRBV6-2/TRBV6-3,TRBJ2-1,.,CASSSLSSFLFF,TGTGCCAGCAGTTCCCTCTCGAGCTTTCTCTTCTTC
many,TRBV6-5,TRBJ2-7,TRBD2,CASSYLGLPGKQYF,TGTGCCAGCAGTTACTTGGGACTACCCGGGAAGCAGTACTTC
.,TRBV15,TRBJ1-3,.,CATSRAQYSGNTIYF,TGTGCCACCAGCAGAGCACAGTACTCTGGAAACACCATATATTTT
.,TRBV10-1,TRBJ2-7,.,CAIHLPSRRGYEQYF,TGCGCCATCCACCTACCTAGCAGGCGTGGATACGAGCAGTACTTC
.,TRBV2,TRBJ2-2,.,CASGAGELFF,TGTGCCAGCGGGGCCGGGGAGCTGTTTTTT
.,TRBV3-1/TRBV3-2,TRBJ1-5,.,CASSQVGQNQPQHF,TGTGCCAGCAGCCAAGTTGGTCAGAATCAGCCCCAGCATTTT
once,TRBV7-6,TRBJ2-2,.,CASSLAPGPGIFTGELFF,TGTGCCAGCAGCTTGGCGCCTGGCCCTGGGATTTTCACCGGGGAGCTGTTTTTT
.,TRBV28,TRBJ2-1,TRBD2,CAIMTSGGYNEQFF,TGTGCCATCATGACTAGCGGGGGGTACAATGAGCAGTTCTTC
.,TRBV3-1/TRBV3-2,TRBJ1-2,.,CASSQEGGVSGYTF,TGTGCCAGCAGCCAAGAAGGAGGGGTGAGTGGCTACACCTTC
.,TRBV27,TRBJ1-1,.,CASSRIQVNTEAFF,TGTGCCAGCAGCCGAATACAGGTGAACACTGAAGCTTTCTTT
.,TRBV14,TRBJ2-1,.,CASSQGITPVGREQFF,TGTGCCAGCAGCCAAGGCATTACCCCCGTGGGTCGGGAGCAGTTCTTC
once,TRBV5-4,TRBJ2-2,.,CASSLPLNTGELFF,TGTGCCAGCAGCTTACCCCTGAACACCGGGGAGCTGTTTTTT
.,TRBV29-1,TRBJ2-6,.,CSMSSGANVLTF,TGCAGCATGTCATCTGGGGCCAACGTCCTGACTTTC
.,TRBV5-1,TRBJ2-4,.,CASSLRGADIQYF,TGCGCCAGCAGCTTGAGAGGGGCTGACATTCAGTACTTC
.,TRBV27,TRBJ1-5,.,CASAEGDTNQPQHF,TGTGCCAGCGCCGAGGGGGACACCAATCAGCCCCAGCATTTT
.,TRBV19,TRBJ1-1,.,CAVAETNVNTEAFF,TGTGCCGTGGCAGAGACGAACGTGAACACTGAAGCTTTCTTT
.,TRBV4-2,TRBJ2-6,.,CAAAPGPSGANVLTF,TGTGCCGCGGCCCCGGGGCCCTCTGGGGCCAACGTCCTGACTTTC
.,TRBV18,TRBJ2-1,TRBD2,CASSPSGGLNNEQFF,TGTGCCAGCTCCCCGAGCGGGGGACTCAACAATGAGCAGTTCTTC
once,TRBV12-3/TRBV12-4,TRBJ2-2,.,CATSGDTGELFF,TGTGCCACCTCGGGGGACACCGGGGAGCTGTTTTTT
.,TRBV5-1,TRBJ1-1,.,CASTRGEGTEAFF,TGCGCCAGCACCCGTGGGGAGGGCACTGAAGCTTTCTTT
.,TRBV6-6,TRBJ2-3,.,CASSPRGAGVQTDTQYF,TGTGCCAGCAGTCCCCGGGGCGCAGGGGTCCAAACAGATACGCAGTATTTT
.,TRBV5-1,TRBJ1-3,TRBD1,CASSLGQGHGYSGNTIYF,TGCGCCAGCAGCCTTGGACAGGGGCATGGATACTCTGGAAACACCATATATTTT
.,TRBV14,TRBJ2-2,.,CASSLNTGELFF,TGTGCCAGCAGCCTTAACACCGGGGAGCTGTTTTTT
.,TRBV7-9,TRBJ1-1,.,CASSLIWKNTEAFF,TGTGCCAGCAGCTTAATTTGGAAGAACACTGAAGCTTTCTTT
.,TRBV7-3,TRBJ1-6,.,CASSSIGGDNSPLHF,TGTGCCAGCAGCTCCATAGGGGGGGATAATTCACCCCTCCACTTT
.,TRBV27,TRBJ1-2,TRBD1,CASSLLGGQGGNYGYTF,TGTGCCAGCAGTTTATTAGGTGGACAGGGGGGGAACTATGGCTACACCTTC
.,TRBV4-2,TRBJ1-1,.,CASSQEREEAFF,TGTGCCAGCAGCCAAGAACGAGAAGAAGCTTTCTTT
.,TRBV5-1,TRBJ1-1,TRBD1,CASSLRPPPQGAGNTEAFF,TGCGCCAGCAGCTTGAGGCCACCACCACAGGGGGCCGGGAACACTGAAGCTTTCTTT
.,TRBV2,TRBJ2-1,.,CASRSARGFGDNEQFF,TGTGCCAGCAGGAGTGCGAGGGGCTTTGGGGACAATGAGCAGTTCTTC
.,TRBV5-1,TRBJ2-6,TRBD1,CASSLNRGASGANVLTF,TGCGCCAGCAGCTTGAACAGGGGAGCTTCTGGGGCCAACGTCCTGACTTTC
.,TRBV9,TRBJ2-5,.,CASNPSGGQETQYF,TGTGCCAGCAACCCTTCTGGGGGACAAGAGACCCAGTACTTC
once,TRBV2,TRBJ2-7,TRBD1,CASSAGTGDYEQYF,TGTGCCAGCAGTGCGGGGACAGGGGATTACGAGCAGTACTTC
.,TRBV6-1,TRBJ1-6,.,CASSEALKQFYNSPLHF,TGTGCCAGCAGTGAAGCCTTGAAACAATTCTATAATTCACCCCTCCACTTT
.,TRBV3-1/TRBV3-2,TRBJ2-5,TRBD1,CASSPGEGQGEETQYF,TGTGCCAGCAGCCCGGGGGAGGGACAGGGAGAAGAGACCCAGTACTTC
.,TRBV19,TRBJ2-1,TRBD2,CASSWGGTYNEQFF,TGTGCCAGTAGTTGGGGGGGAACCTACAATGAGCAGTTCTTC
.,TRBV12-3/TRBV12-4,TRBJ1-5,.,CASSLMGNQPQHF,TGTGCCAGCAGTTTAATGGGCAATCAGCCCCAGCATTTT
.,TRBV5-1,TRBJ1-4,.,CASSFAAGGDEKLFF,TGCGCCAGCAGCTTCGCGGCGGGTGGTGATGAAAAACTGTTTTTT
.,TRBV27,TRBJ2-1,.,CASSLKAVDNEQFF,TGTGCCAGCAGTTTAAAGGCCGTCGACAATGAGCAGTTCTTC
.,TRBV15,TRBJ2-2,.,CATSSLRAPGELFF,TGTGCCACCAGCAGTTTAAGGGCCCCCGGGGAGCTGTTTTTT
once,TRBV7-2,TRBJ1-4,.,CASRGGREGEKLFF,TGTGCCAGCAGGGGGGGTAGGGAAGGTGAAAAACTGTTTTTT
.,TRBV11-2,TRBJ2-7,.,CASSLVSFHEQYF,TGTGCCAGCAGCTTAGTGAGCTTCCACGAGCAGTACTTC
few,TRBV5-5,TRBJ2-7,.,CASSLAGTRSYEQYF,TGTGCCAGCAGCTTGGCCGGGACCCGTAGCTACGAGCAGTACTTC
.,TRBV6-2/TRBV6-3,TRBJ1-2,.,CASSYSVRSAYGYTF,TGTGCCAGCAGTTACTCGGTCAGGTCGGCCTATGGCTACACCTTC
.,TRBV27,TRBJ2-1,.,CASSEVLRGYNEQFF,TGTGCCAGCAGTGAGGTTTTGCGGGGCTACAATGAGCAGTTCTTC
.,TRBV6-2/TRBV6-3,TRBJ1-6,.,CASSYSGINSPLHF,TGTGCCAGCAGTTACTCAGGGATCAATTCACCCCTCCACTTT
.,TRBV11-2,TRBJ2-7,.,CASSEHAAGEQYF,TGTGCCAGCAGCGAACACGCGGCGGGAGAGCAGTACTTC
.,TRBV18,TRBJ1-1,.,CASSHSGSDTEAFF,TGTGCCAGCTCACACTCAGGGTCGGACACTGAAGCTTTCTTT
.,TRBV4-1,TRBJ2-1,.,CASSFGGPADEQFF,TGCGCCAGCAGCTTCGGTGGGCCCGCCGATGAGCAGTTCTTC
.,TRBV18,TRBJ2-1,TRBD2,CASSAPGLAGGYNEQFF,TGTGCCAGCTCAGCGCCGGGACTAGCGGGGGGATACAATGAGCAGTTCTTC
.,TRBV27,TRBJ2-1,.,CASSNWGGNEQFF,TGTGCCAGCAGTAACTGGGGTGGCAATGAGCAGTTCTTC
.,TRBV25-1,TRBJ2-1,.,CAAGGTGIGKFF,TGTGCCGCCGGCGGGACGGGTATTGGGAAGTTCTTC
.,TRBV14,TRBJ1-1,.,CASSRLRGPTEAFF,TGTGCCAGCAGCCGCCTCAGGGGACCCACTGAAGCTTTCTTT
.,TRBV6-5,TRBJ2-3,TRBD1,CASSYHGQGGDTQYF,TGTGCCAGCAGTTACCATGGACAGGGGGGAGATACGCAGTATTTT
.,TRBV10-3,TRBJ1-2,.,CATYPTGTPANYGYTF,TGTGCCACATACCCTACGGGCACACCCGCTAACTATGGCTACACCTTC
.,TRBV19,TRBJ2-7,.,CASSIEIGTPYEQYF,TGTGCCAGTAGTATAGAGATAGGTACCCCCTACGAGCAGTACTTC
.,TRBV5-4,TRBJ2-1,.,CASSFYNEQFF,TGTGCCAGCAGCTTCTACAATGAGCAGTTCTTC